Listed below are T cell receptor beta chains from one sample, sequenced in a study of control samples from healthy donors and cancer patients. The repertoire was sequenced with immunoSEQ multiplex PCR; TCRdb's copy has only in-frame clones and lacks some. The sample carries about 92,000 clones, 82% recorded once. Sequencing input: blood. These receptor sequences come from an older woman in good health. Each CDR3 is given with its conserved first and last residue. Each record gives: V gene, J gene, D gene, clone size, CDR3 DNA, CDR3 protein. D genes are given only for firm matches. Not every row has a clone size; where given, it reads once, few, many or a size class.

V: TRBV23-1; J: TRBJ2-7; D: .; size: .; DNA: TGCGCCAGCAGTCATAAAAAGGGCAGGGAGGAGGAGCAGTACTTC; CDR3: CASSHKKGREEEQYF
V: TRBV2; J: TRBJ1-2; D: TRBD1; size: .; DNA: TGTGCCAGCACCAAAACCGGGACAGTGAACGGCTACACCTTC; CDR3: CASTKTGTVNGYTF
V: TRBV6-1; J: TRBJ2-1; D: TRBD2; size: few; DNA: TGTGCCAGCAGTGCCGGACTAGCCCCCCCCTACAATGAGCAGTTCTTC; CDR3: CASSAGLAPPYNEQFF
V: TRBV4-2; J: TRBJ1-5; D: TRBD1; size: few; DNA: TGTGCCAGCAGCCAACTCCAAGGGGACAGGGGGAACAATCAGCCCCAGCATTTT; CDR3: CASSQLQGDRGNNQPQHF
V: TRBV18; J: TRBJ2-3; D: .; size: .; DNA: TGTGCCAGCTCACCACCGACTAACCTCCGCACAGATACGCAGTATTTT; CDR3: CASSPPTNLRTDTQYF
V: TRBV5-6; J: TRBJ2-2; D: TRBD2; size: .; DNA: TGTGCCAGCAGTGTGGCGGGAGGGCCGCAGGAGCTGTTTTTT; CDR3: CASSVAGGPQELFF
V: TRBV7-6; J: TRBJ1-1; D: .; size: .; DNA: TGTGCCAGCAGCTTAGGACAGGCCTTGAACACTGAAGCTTTCTTT; CDR3: CASSLGQALNTEAFF
V: TRBV14; J: TRBJ2-2; D: .; size: few; DNA: TGTGCCAGCAGCCACGGGCAGGGATTCCCCGGGGAGCTGTTTTTT; CDR3: CASSHGQGFPGELFF
V: TRBV5-6; J: TRBJ1-5; D: TRBD1; size: few; DNA: TGTGCCAGCAGCTACCGACAGGGGAGGCAGCCCCAGCATTTT; CDR3: CASSYRQGRQPQHF
V: TRBV14; J: TRBJ2-3; D: .; size: .; DNA: TGTGCCAGCAGCCCCCTGCAGAGCACAGATACGCAGTATTTT; CDR3: CASSPLQSTDTQYF
V: TRBV6-5; J: TRBJ2-7; D: TRBD2; size: once; DNA: TGTGCCAGCAGTTACCAATATAGCGGGGGGTACGAGCAGTACTTC; CDR3: CASSYQYSGGYEQYF
V: TRBV7-9; J: TRBJ2-5; D: .; size: .; DNA: TGTGCCAGCAGCTTAGGAGCATTGGGGACCCAGTACTTC; CDR3: CASSLGALGTQYF
V: TRBV15; J: TRBJ1-5; D: .; size: once; DNA: TGTGCCACCAGCAGTAGGGGAAGGGAAAGCAATCAGCCCCAGCATTTT; CDR3: CATSSRGRESNQPQHF
V: TRBV2; J: TRBJ2-7; D: .; size: .; DNA: TGTGCCAGCAGTGAAATTTACGAGCAGTACTTC; CDR3: CASSEIYEQYF
V: TRBV7-9; J: TRBJ1-2; D: .; size: .; DNA: TGTGCCAGCAGCTTAGCGGTCCAAGGGGGCTATGGCTACACCTTC; CDR3: CASSLAVQGGYGYTF